Each of the 28 T cell receptor beta chains below was sequenced from the same sample in a study of follicular helper T cells after annual influenza vaccination. Time point described: 2015-2016 season, 7 days after influenza vaccination. Produced via immunoSEQ multiplex PCR; TCRdb's table is partial and in-frame only. Of thousands of clones in the sample, 83% are singletons; the top ten hold approximately 1.2%. The material was CXCR5+ CD38- circulating T follicular helper cells from blood, obtained 7 days after influenza vaccination. The subset here: circulating Tfh, non-naive CD4+CXCR5+PD-1+ (ICOS+CD38+ or ICOS-CD38-). These TCRs come from an adult who received the influenza vaccine.

The chain has TRBV13 and TRBJ2-5; unclear D gene. V dropped 0 bases and J dropped 4 bases, with 12 bases sitting between them. The CDR3 has 15 amino acids. The germline gives CDR1 PRHDT, CDR2 FYEKMQ (reference sequence). The DNA of the CDR3 is TGTGCCAGCAGCTTAGGCACGGTGTTTGGAGAGACCCAGTACTTC. Amino acid sequence: CASSLGTVFGETQYF.

This sequence joins TRBV18 and TRBJ1-6; D ambiguous. The germline V gene encodes CDR1 KGHSH and CDR2 LQKENI. V lost 2 bases and J lost 5, with 16 bases in between. The CDR3 contains 17 residues. CDR3 nucleotide sequence: TGTGCCAGCTCACCATGGCGGGGAGGCCATAATAATTCACCCCTCCACTTT. Its protein is CASSPWRGGHNNSPLHF.

This rearrangement joins TRBV14 to TRBJ2-5; no clear D. V gave up 0 bases and J gave up 6 bases, with 5 bases separating them. The germline gives CDR1 SGHDN, CDR2 FVKESK. The CDR3 sequence is 12 residues long. The CDR3: CASSQDWQTQYF. In nucleotides, the CDR3 is TGTGCCAGCAGCCAAGATTGGCAGACCCAGTACTTC.

The V gene is TRBV7-2, the J gene TRBJ1-2; no firm D call. CDR3 length: 12 amino acids. V was clipped by 5 bases and J by 3 bases, with 7 bases between them. In germline, CDR1 is SGHTA, CDR2 FQGNSA. CDR3 coding DNA: TGTGCCAGCAGCGACGGACACTATGGCTACACCTTC. Translated, it gives CASSDGHYGYTF. The full variable domain, in which reference TRBV7-2 and TRBJ1-2 provide the parts outside the CDR3, is GAGVSQSPSNKVTEKGKDVELRCDPISGHTALYWYRQSLGQGLEFLIYFQGNSAPDKSGLPSDRFSAERTGGSVSTLTIQRTQQEDSAVYLCASSDGHYGYTFGSGTRLTVV.

The chain recombines TRBV10-3 with TRBJ2-5, with 13 nucleotides matching TRBD2. Trimming took 8 bases from V and 1 from J; bases not matched to a gene: 7. The CDR3 extends over 16 amino acids. CDR1 ENHRY and CDR2 SYGVKD come from the germline V gene. In DNA, the CDR3 is TGTGCCATCTCCTGGACTAGCGGGGGACCCCAAGAGACCCAGTACTTC. This encodes CAISWTSGGPQETQYF.

V usage is TRBV5-1 and J usage is TRBJ2-1; TRBD1 matches at 10 bases. The V gene's germline CDR1 is SGHRS and CDR2 YFSETQ. CDR3 length equals 19 residues. V trimming: 1 base; J trimming: 0 bases; junction bases outside the gene matches: 10. CDR3 coding DNA: TGCGCCAGCAGCTTGTCGGGGGACAGGGGAACTCTCTCCTACAATGAGCAGTTCTTC. It translates to CASSLSGDRGTLSYNEQFF. The variable domain in full, with the rest retrieved from reference TRBV5-1 and TRBJ2-1, is KAGVTQTPRYLIKTRGQQVTLSCSPISGHRSVSWYQQTPGQGLQFLFEYFSETQRNKGNFPGRFSGRQFSNSRSEMNVSTLELGDSALYLCASSLSGDRGTLSYNEQFFGPGTRLTVL.

The CDR3 protein is CASSWGVGETQYF. DNA of the CDR3: TGCGCCAGCAGCTGGGGGGTAGGAGAGACCCAGTACTTC. The V call is TRBV5-1, the J call TRBJ2-5; a possible D gene is TRBD2 (6 bases). This CDR3 spans 13 amino acids. Per germline, CDR1 SGHRS and CDR2 YFSETQ. The V gene lost 3 bases and the J gene lost 4 bases, with 10 bases spanning the gap. The complete variable domain, with remaining parts taken from reference TRBV5-1 and TRBJ2-5, reads KAGVTQTPRYLIKTRGQQVTLSCSPISGHRSVSWYQQTPGQGLQFLFEYFSETQRNKGNFPGRFSGRQFSNSRSEMNVSTLELGDSALYLCASSWGVGETQYFGPGTRLLVL.

V gene TRBV5-4 combines with J gene TRBJ2-7; D may match TRBD1 or TRBD2 (6 bases each). CDR3 length: 14 amino acids. V was shortened by 9 bases and J by 1 base, with 17 bases between the two germline ends. Germline lookup yields CDR1 SGHNT and CDR2 YYREEE (reference sequence). CDR3 coding DNA: TGTGCCACCAGATCACAGGGAGGTTCCTACGAGCAGTACTTC. Translation gives CATRSQGGSYEQYF.

This chain connects TRBV6-1 to TRBJ2-3, with TRBD2 identical over 12 bases. This CDR3 has 17 residues. CDR1 is MNHNS, CDR2 SASEGT, per germline. V gave up 4 bases and J gave up 3 bases; unmatched junction bases: 8. CDR3 loop: CASSAGLTSGGTDTQYF. The CDR3 DNA reads as TGTGCCAGCAGTGCAGGATTGACTAGCGGGGGTACAGATACGCAGTATTTT.

This clone was seen more than once but under ten times. CDR3 in DNA: TGTGCCAGCAGCCAGGCGGTTAACTATGGCTACACCTTC. Its translation: CASSQAVNYGYTF. This rearrangement joins TRBV4-2 to TRBJ1-2, with D unclear. The germline V gene encodes CDR1 LGHNA and CDR2 YNFKEQ. V lost 3 bases to trimming and J lost 1 base, with 6 bases between them. The CDR3 is made up of 13 amino acids.

The chain links TRBV7-2 to TRBJ2-5; 16 bases line up with TRBD2. The germline V gene encodes CDR1 SGHTA and CDR2 FQGNSA. Losses at the gene ends were 5 bases for V and 2 bases for J; bases not matched to a gene: 8. The CDR3 is 18 amino acids. In DNA form, the CDR3 reads TGTGCCAGCAGCCCCGGGACTAGCGGGGGGGGGTTTCAAGAGACCCAGTACTTC. Translated: CASSPGTSGGGFQETQYF.

The DNA of the CDR3 is TGTGCCAGCAGCTACCGGAGCCTAGCGGGGGGAACCTACGAGCAGTACTTC. It codes for CASSYRSLAGGTYEQYF. The chain couples TRBV7-2 to TRBJ2-7; 11 bases align to TRBD2. From germline, CDR1 is SGHTA and CDR2 FQGNSA. The CDR3 totals 17 residues. V was clipped by 4 bases and J by 2 bases; unmatched bases: 10.

This chain uses TRBV7-2 with TRBJ1-1, with D possibly matching TRBD1 (6 bases). V lost 4 bases to trimming and J lost 1 base, with 7 bases between them. Germline CDR1 reads SGHTA; CDR2 reads FQGNSA. The CDR3 loop spans 13 amino acids. The CDR3 nucleotides are TGTGCCAGCAGCTCACAGGGGAACACTGAAGCTTTCTTT. Residues: CASSSQGNTEAFF.

The chain links TRBV5-6 to TRBJ1-1; the D is unclear. CDR3 length: 14 residues. In germline, CDR1 is SGHDT, CDR2 YYEEEE. V dropped 0 bases and J dropped 1 base, with 7 bases sitting between them. The CDR3 sequence: CASSLGQQNTEAFF. Here the CDR3 DNA reads TGTGCCAGCAGCTTGGGGCAGCAGAACACTGAAGCTTTCTTT. Full variable domain (outside the CDR3, taken from reference TRBV5-6 and TRBJ1-1): DAGVTQSPTHLIKTRGQQVTLRCSPKSGHDTVSWYQQALGQGPQFIFQYYEEEERQRGNFPDRFSGHQFPNYSSELNVNALLLGDSALYLCASSLGQQNTEAFFGQGTRLTVV.

The rearrangement links TRBV5-5 to TRBJ2-4; maybe TRBD2 (6 bases). V gave up 4 bases and J gave up 1 base, with 15 bases separating them. The CDR3 spans 16 residues. From germline, CDR1 is SGHKS and CDR2 YYEKEE (reference sequence). The CDR3 nucleotides are TGTGCCAGCAGCGAGGATTTGGGAGGTGCCAAAAACATTCAGTACTTC. This encodes CASSEDLGGAKNIQYF.

The chain uses TRBV5-5 and TRBJ2-1; D is possibly TRBD2 (7 bases). Germline values: CDR1 SGHKS, CDR2 YYEKEE (reference sequence). This CDR3 spans 13 amino acids. The V end lost 4 bases, the J end lost 5 bases, and 10 bases lay between the germline ends. CDR3: CASSRGDNNEQFF. The CDR3 DNA sequence: TGTGCCAGCAGCCGGGGGGACAACAATGAGCAGTTCTTC.

The gene calls are TRBV5-1 and TRBJ1-6, with 7 bases lining up with TRBD1. Germline V gene lookup returns CDR1 SGHRS and CDR2 YFSETQ. J was trimmed by 8 bases and V by 4 bases; bases with no gene match: 9. CDR3 length: 15 residues. The chain's CDR3 is CASSKDRDSYSPLHF. CDR3 nucleotides: TGCGCCAGCAGCAAAGACCGGGACAGTTATTCACCCCTCCACTTT. The entire variable domain, with the rest obtained from reference TRBV5-1 and TRBJ1-6, is as follows: KAGVTQTPRYLIKTRGQQVTLSCSPISGHRSVSWYQQTPGQGLQFLFEYFSETQRNKGNFPGRFSGRQFSNSRSEMNVSTLELGDSALYLCASSKDRDSYSPLHFGNGTRLTVT.

This clone was recorded once. The chain couples TRBV20-1 to TRBJ2-1; D is unclear. The germline V and J ends were trimmed by 5 bases and 9 bases, with 11 bases remaining between them. Germline loops: CDR1 DFQATT, CDR2 SNEGSKA (reference sequence). The CDR3 has 11 residues. The CDR3 region has the DNA TGCAGTGCTGTCTTGATCGGTGAGCAGTTCTTC. The encoded protein is CSAVLIGEQFF.

The chain links TRBV5-1 to TRBJ1-1; D unclear. From germline, CDR1 is SGHRS and CDR2 YFSETQ. V lost 2 bases, J lost 1 base, and 9 bases lay in between. The CDR3 has 14 residues. CDR3 amino acids: CASSLDSGNTEAFF. The CDR3 region has the DNA TGCGCCAGCAGCTTAGACTCGGGGAACACTGAAGCTTTCTTT.

The chain carries TRBV6-1 and TRBJ1-3, with D possibly TRBD1 on 5 matching bases. Germline V gene data show CDR1 as MNHNS and CDR2 as SASEGT. The CDR3 contains 15 residues. V was pared by 5 bases and J by 9 bases, with 20 bases between. CDR3 DNA: TGTGCCAGCAGTTTCGGGGCCTCACTCTCGGGCACCATATATTTT. Amino acids: CASSFGASLSGTIYF.

The chain joins TRBV18 to TRBJ1-5; unclear D gene. The CDR3 has 16 residues. The V end lost 0 bases, the J end lost 2 bases, and 11 bases lay between the germline ends. CDR1 and CDR2 (germline): KGHSH, LQKENI. Here the CDR3 DNA reads TGTGCCAGCTCACCACCAGGGTCTTCGGGCAATCAGCCCCAGCATTTT. Its protein product is CASSPPGSSGNQPQHF.

V is TRBV5-1 and J is TRBJ2-2, with D maybe TRBD2 (5 bases). The V gene's germline CDR1 is SGHRS and CDR2 YFSETQ. Trimming shortened V by 0 bases and J by 1 base, and 10 bases separated the two germline ends. The CDR3 has 16 amino acids. The CDR3 reads CASSLGSGMNTGELFF. The DNA for the CDR3 is TGCGCCAGCAGCTTGGGTTCGGGGATGAACACCGGGGAGCTGTTTTTT.

The V and J genes are TRBV7-9 and TRBJ1-4; D is unresolved. The CDR3 spans 14 residues. The ends were cut back, 10 bases at V and 1 base at J, with 13 bases in the middle. Germline V CDR1 and CDR2: SEHNR, FQNEAQ (reference sequence). In DNA, the CDR3 is TGTGCCACCCCTCGGACGGAAACTAATGAAAAACTGTTTTTT. Amino acids: CATPRTETNEKLFF.

V usage is TRBV25-1 and J usage is TRBJ1-4; TRBD1 might be the D (6 bases). The CDR3 contains 14 residues. V gave up 5 bases and J gave up 7 bases, with 14 bases separating them. Germline CDR1 reads MGHDK; CDR2 reads SYGVNS. The CDR3: CASSQTGYREKLFF. As DNA, the CDR3 is TGTGCCAGCAGTCAAACAGGGTATCGTGAAAAACTGTTTTTT.

This clone was found a few times. This chain links TRBV19 with TRBJ2-2, with a tentative D call TRBD2 (5 bases). The CDR3 consists of 12 residues. Germline-derived CDR1 and CDR2 are LNHDA and SQIVND (reference sequence). V gave up 8 bases and J gave up 6 bases, with 10 bases separating them. Here the CDR3 reads CASFHGAGELFF. In DNA, the CDR3 is TGTGCCAGTTTCCACGGGGCCGGGGAGCTGTTTTTT.

The chain recombines TRBV4-3 with TRBJ1-6, with 7 bases fitting TRBD1. There are 21 residues in the CDR3. Germline V gives CDR1 LGHNA, CDR2 YSLEER. The V segment lost 0 bases and the J segment 2 bases; nucleotides outside the gene matches: 16. For the CDR3, the DNA is TGCGCCAGCAGCCAAGATAGAGGGCGACAGGGAGGAGGGGCCTATAATTCACCCCTCCACTTT. Translated: CASSQDRGRQGGGAYNSPLHF.

The CDR3 spells CASSWAGGGTYGYTF. The CDR3 nucleotides read TGTGCCAGCAGTTGGGCGGGGGGCGGCACCTATGGCTACACCTTC. The chain combines TRBV7-2 with TRBJ1-2; D perhaps matches TRBD1 (6 bases). The germline gives CDR1 SGHTA, CDR2 FQGNSA. Trimming stripped 6 bases from V and 4 bases from J, with 18 bases between. The CDR3 spans 15 residues.

The V and J genes are TRBV2 and TRBJ1-2, with D unclear. V was shortened by 3 bases and J by 6 bases, with 14 bases between the two germline ends. The CDR3 length is 14 residues. Germline CDR1 and CDR2: SNHLY and FYNNEI. CDR3 in DNA: TGTGCCAGCAGTGAGAATCTCGGGGATGATGGCTACACCTTC. Encoded protein: CASSENLGDDGYTF.